The clone carrying this T cell receptor (beta chain) was observed a handful of times. Its antigen is still unknown. Deletions cut 0 bases from V and 6 bases from J, with 20 bases between. Germline CDR1 and CDR2: MRHNA and SNTAGT. The CDR3 consists of 18 residues. The sample originates from a study of cytomegalovirus exposure and HLA in healthy donors. Study details: Early released data comprised around 79 million unique TCRs from HLA-typed donors. Study-wide results and limits: Donor immune exposure was known only as CMV serostatus. Later analysis revealed greater clonal expansion in HLA-associated TCR beta chains than in equally common others.

Amplification used 60 Vbeta primers and 13 Jbeta primers. The data were produced by immunoSEQ multiplex PCR, yet TCRdb's version contains in-frame clones alone and is incomplete. There are 150,000 or so clones in the sample; approximately 81% occur only once, and around 0.97% lies in the top ten. The sequenced sample was PBMCs. The chain combines TRBV6-4 with TRBJ2-2; D remains ambiguous. The receptor comes from a man between 25 and 39 years old in good health and CMV-seronegative. Here the CDR3 DNA reads TGTGCCAGCAGTGACTCGAAGGTAGCTGTCCTCTCGGCCGGGGAGCTGTTTTTT. Translating gives CASSDSKVAVLSAGELFF.